The T cell receptor beta chain under discussion was sequenced for a study of OX40 agonist ivuxolimab in advanced cancers. The table came from immunoSEQ multiplex PCR; TCRdb's copy has only in-frame clones and leaves some out. There are some 58,000 clones in the sample; about 82% occur only once, and under 2% lies in the top ten. The study's findings and limits: People who partly responded at 0.1-3.0 mg/kg had some of the least clonal expansion seen.

The V end lost 4 bases, the J end lost 2 bases, and 11 bases lay between the germline ends. Germline values: CDR1 SNHLY, CDR2 FYNNEI. CDR3 length equals 14 residues. A note on this clone: Antigen: not known.

This sequence was found in an adult with an advanced solid tumor such as melanoma, head and neck, liver or kidney cancer. Source: CD4+ or CD8+ T cells sorted from blood, taken in a trial of the OX40 agonist ivuxolimab. This chain uses TRBV2 with TRBJ2-5; tentatively, D is TRBD1 (6 bases). This CDR3 reads CASSADREQETQYF. Written as DNA, the CDR3 is TGTGCCAGCAGTGCGGACAGAGAACAAGAGACCCAGTACTTC.